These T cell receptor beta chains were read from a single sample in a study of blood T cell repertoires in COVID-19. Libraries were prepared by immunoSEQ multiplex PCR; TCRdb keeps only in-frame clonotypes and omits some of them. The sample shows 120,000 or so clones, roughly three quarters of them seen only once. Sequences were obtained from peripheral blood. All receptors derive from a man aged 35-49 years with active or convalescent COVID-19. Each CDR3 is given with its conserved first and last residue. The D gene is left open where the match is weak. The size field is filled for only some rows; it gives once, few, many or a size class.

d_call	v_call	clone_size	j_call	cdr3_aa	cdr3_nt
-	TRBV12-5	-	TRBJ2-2	CASGTTGELFF	TGTGCTAGTGGTACCACTGGGGAGCTGTTTTTT
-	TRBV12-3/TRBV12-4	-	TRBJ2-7	CASRPDGTYEQYF	TGTGCCAGCAGACCGGACGGGACCTACGAGCAGTACTTC
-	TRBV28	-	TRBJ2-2	CASSLVSGAGELFF	TGTGCCAGCAGTTTAGTATCGGGGGCCGGGGAGCTGTTTTTT
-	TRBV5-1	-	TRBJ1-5	CASSLGQAGQPQHF	TGCGCCAGCAGCTTGGGGCAGGCCGGACAGCCCCAGCATTTT
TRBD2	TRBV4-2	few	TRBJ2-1	CASSTLAGSEQFF	TGTGCCAGCAGCACCTTAGCGGGGTCTGAGCAGTTCTTC
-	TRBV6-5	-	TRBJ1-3	CASSYFLQGTGNTIYF	TGTGCCAGCAGTTATTTTTTGCAGGGAACTGGAAACACCATATATTTT
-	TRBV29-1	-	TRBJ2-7	CSVSSSGAYEQYF	TGCAGTGTTTCCTCCTCCGGAGCCTACGAGCAGTACTTC
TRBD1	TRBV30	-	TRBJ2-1	CAWTGQGASEQFF	TGTGCCTGGACGGGACAGGGGGCGAGTGAGCAGTTCTTC
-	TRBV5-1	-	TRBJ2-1	CASSPQGIFDEQFF	TGCGCCAGCAGCCCCCAGGGGATTTTCGATGAGCAGTTCTTC
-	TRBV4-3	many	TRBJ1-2	CASSQYSSQPEDYGYTF	TGCGCCAGCAGCCAATATTCCTCACAACCCGAAGACTATGGCTACACCTTC
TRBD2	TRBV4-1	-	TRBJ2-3	CASSQLTLITKAGGADTQYF	TGCGCCAGCAGCCAATTAACTCTCATAACAAAGGCCGGGGGGGCAGATACGCAGTATTTT
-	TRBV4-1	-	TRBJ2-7	CASSPRWRAGSYEQYF	TGCGCCAGCAGCCCAAGGTGGCGGGCAGGCTCCTACGAGCAGTACTTC
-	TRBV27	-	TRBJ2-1	CASSTLGEQPEQFF	TGTGCCAGTTCAACCCTCGGGGAACAACCTGAGCAGTTCTTC
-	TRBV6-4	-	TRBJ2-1	CASSIEGGDNEQFF	TGTGCCAGCAGCATCGAAGGAGGGGACAATGAGCAGTTCTTC
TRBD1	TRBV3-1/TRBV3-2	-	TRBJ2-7	CASSPGQGATDEQYF	TGTGCCAGCAGCCCGGGACAGGGGGCGACAGACGAGCAGTACTTC
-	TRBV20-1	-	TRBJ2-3	CSARATDTQYF	TGCAGTGCTAGAGCAACAGATACGCAGTATTTT
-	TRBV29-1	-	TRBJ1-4	CSASAGVGGRDEKLFF	TGCAGCGCCTCGGCCGGGGTTGGGGGCAGGGATGAAAAACTGTTTTTT
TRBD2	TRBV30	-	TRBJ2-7	CAWRTSGRNEQYF	TGTGCCTGGAGGACTAGCGGGAGGAACGAGCAGTACTTC
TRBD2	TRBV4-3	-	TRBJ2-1	CASSQRPSGGADEQFF	TGCGCCAGCAGCCAACGGCCGAGCGGGGGGGCTGATGAGCAGTTCTTC
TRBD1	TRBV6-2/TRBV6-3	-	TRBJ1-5	CASSNRPPTGNQPQHF	TGTGCCAGCAGTAACCGACCCCCGACAGGGAATCAGCCCCAGCATTTT
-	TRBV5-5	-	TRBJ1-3	CASSLAGHGNTIYF	TGTGCCAGCAGCTTGGCAGGGCATGGAAACACCATATATTTT
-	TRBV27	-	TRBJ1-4	CASSLLGTDPRNEKLFF	TGTGCCAGCAGTTTGTTGGGGACTGACCCACGTAATGAAAAACTGTTTTTT
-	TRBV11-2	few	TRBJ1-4	CASSLGVGSGTNEKLFF	TGTGCCAGCAGCTTAGGGGTCGGGTCTGGGACTAATGAAAAACTGTTTTTT
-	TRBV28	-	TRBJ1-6	CATFRGKNSPLHF	TGTGCCACCTTTCGGGGAAAGAACTCACCCCTCCACTTT
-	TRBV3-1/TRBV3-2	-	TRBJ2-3	CASSPRGESDTQYF	TGTGCCAGCAGCCCCAGGGGGGAGTCAGATACGCAGTATTTT
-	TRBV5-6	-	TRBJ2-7	CASSTFGFEQYF	TGTGCCAGCTCTACTTTCGGGTTCGAGCAGTACTTC
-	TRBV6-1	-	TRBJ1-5	CASSEIPGRRPQHF	TGTGCCAGCAGTGAAATCCCCGGGAGGCGGCCCCAGCATTTT
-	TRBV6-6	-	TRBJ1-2	CASRRGREGWYGYTF	TGTGCCAGCCGCCGTGGACGCGAGGGTTGGTATGGCTACACCTTC
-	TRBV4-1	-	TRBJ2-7	CASSQDVSGFEQYF	TGCGCCAGCAGCCAAGACGTTTCCGGGTTCGAGCAGTACTTC
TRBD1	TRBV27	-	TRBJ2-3	CASSLATGGFTDTQYF	TGTGCCAGCAGTTTGGCTACAGGGGGGTTCACAGATACGCAGTATTTT
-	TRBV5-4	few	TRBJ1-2	CASSLGTAHYGYTF	TGTGCCAGCAGCTTGGGGACAGCACACTATGGCTACACCTTC
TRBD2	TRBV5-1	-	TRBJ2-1	CASSLGLAGGPGSYNEQFF	TGCGCCAGCAGCTTGGGACTAGCGGGGGGGCCCGGGTCCTACAATGAGCAGTTCTTC
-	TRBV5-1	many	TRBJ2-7	CASSISGRETEQYF	TGCGCCAGCAGCATAAGCGGGCGCGAAACGGAGCAGTACTTC
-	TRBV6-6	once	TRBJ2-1	CASSYRGLGNEQFF	TGTGCCAGCAGTTACAGGGGTTTAGGCAATGAGCAGTTCTTC
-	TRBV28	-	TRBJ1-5	CASSSGQQYQPQHF	TGTGCCAGCAGTTCAGGACAGCAATATCAGCCCCAGCATTTT
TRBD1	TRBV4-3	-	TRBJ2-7	CASSQGQGAFDEQYF	TGCGCCAGCAGCCAGGGACAGGGGGCTTTCGACGAGCAGTACTTC
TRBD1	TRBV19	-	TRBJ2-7	CASSIGQGAYEQYF	TGTGCCAGTAGCATCGGACAGGGGGCCTACGAGCAGTACTTC
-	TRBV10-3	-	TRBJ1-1	CAISTVGEVSEAFF	TGTGCCATCAGTACTGTGGGGGAGGTCTCTGAAGCTTTCTTT
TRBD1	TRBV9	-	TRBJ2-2	CASSAGGTGELFF	TGTGCCAGCAGTGCAGGGGGCACCGGGGAGCTGTTTTTT
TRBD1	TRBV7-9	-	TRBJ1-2	CASSSDPARDRATGYTF	TGTGCCAGCAGCTCCGATCCCGCCCGGGACAGGGCGACTGGCTACACCTTC
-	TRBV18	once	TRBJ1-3	CASSPPGRGNTIYF	TGTGCCAGCTCACCCCCAGGGCGCGGAAACACCATATATTTT
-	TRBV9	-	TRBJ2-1	CASSALDNEQFF	TGTGCCAGCAGCGCCCTCGACAATGAGCAGTTCTTC
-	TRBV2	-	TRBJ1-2	CASSEADRTHGYTF	TGTGCCAGCAGTGAAGCGGACAGAACGCATGGCTACACCTTC
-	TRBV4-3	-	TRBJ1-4	CASSQDRGSNEKLFF	TGCGCCAGCAGCCAAGATAGGGGATCTAATGAAAAACTGTTTTTT
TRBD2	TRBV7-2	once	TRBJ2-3	CASGAGGGTDTQYF	TGTGCCAGCGGCGCGGGGGGGGGCACAGATACGCAGTATTTT
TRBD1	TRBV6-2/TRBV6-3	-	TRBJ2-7	CASSYSGQGLGEQYF	TGTGCCAGCAGTTACTCGGGACAGGGGTTGGGCGAGCAGTACTTC
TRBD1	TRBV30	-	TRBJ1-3	CAWSSRTGLNTIYF	TGTGCCTGGAGTTCCCGGACAGGCTTAAACACCATATATTTT
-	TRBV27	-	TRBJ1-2	CASSPGRVNYGYTF	TGTGCCAGCAGCCCCGGCAGGGTGAACTATGGCTACACCTTC
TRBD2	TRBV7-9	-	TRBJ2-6	CASSSRGAGANVLTF	TGTGCCAGCAGCTCGCGGGGGGCTGGGGCCAACGTCCTGACTTTC
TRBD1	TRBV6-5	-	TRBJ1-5	CASSHRGGNQPQHF	TGTGCCAGCAGTCACAGGGGCGGCAATCAGCCCCAGCATTTT
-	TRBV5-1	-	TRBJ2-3	CASSIGTYTDTQYF	TGCGCCAGCAGCATTGGGACATACACAGATACGCAGTATTTT
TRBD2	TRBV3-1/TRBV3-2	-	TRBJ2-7	CASSRPGGGANEQYF	TGTGCCAGCAGCCGGCCCGGCGGGGGGGCGAACGAGCAGTACTTC
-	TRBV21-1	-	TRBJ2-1	CASSKVFPILAGNEQFF	TGTGCCAGCAGCAAAGTTTTTCCGATACTAGCGGGGAATGAGCAGTTCTTC
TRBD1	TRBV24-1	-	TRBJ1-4	CATSEPTGTNEKLFF	TGTGCCACCAGTGAACCGACAGGGACTAATGAAAAACTGTTTTTT
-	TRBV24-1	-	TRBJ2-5	CATSDFRQPGVETQYF	TGTGCCACCAGTGATTTTAGGCAGCCCGGGGTAGAGACCCAGTACTTC
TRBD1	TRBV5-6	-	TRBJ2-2	CASSFRRDRGLDSGELFF	TGTGCCAGCAGCTTTCGAAGGGACAGGGGGCTGGATAGCGGGGAGCTGTTTTTT
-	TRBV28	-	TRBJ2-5	CASSLVGQTQETQYF	TGTGCCAGCAGTTTAGTAGGACAGACACAAGAGACCCAGTACTTC
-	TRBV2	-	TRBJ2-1	CASRTGRPSYNEQFF	TGTGCCAGCAGGACCGGGAGACCCTCCTACAATGAGCAGTTCTTC
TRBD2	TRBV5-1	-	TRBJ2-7	CASSSETSGGLMKQYF	TGCGCCAGCAGCTCCGAGACTAGCGGTGGGCTTATGAAGCAGTACTTC
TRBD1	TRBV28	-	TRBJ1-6	CASSFPGQGARAALHF	TGTGCCAGCAGTTTCCCCGGACAGGGGGCTCGGGCAGCCCTCCACTTT